This T cell receptor beta chain derives from a study of blood T cell repertoires in COVID-19. Study summary: From the United States, Italy and Spain came samples of acute and convalescent COVID-19. T cells, B-cell-depleted T cells, or PBMCs supplied cDNA or gDNA.

The CDR3 contains 13 residues. Germline loops: CDR1 MDHEN, CDR2 SYDVKM. Between the trimmed V and J ends, which lost 8 bases and 4 bases, there was a span of 12 bases. In the authors' workflow: Amplification of reference gene primers provided the estimated nucleated cell counts. Profiling relied on immunoSEQ multiplex PCR, and the TCRdb table lists in-frame clones only, not all of them. D and trimming come from the DNA, and the V and J calls and clone size come from that table. The sample yields a few hundred thousand clones, approximately 88% seen once. The chain carries TRBV28 and TRBJ2-1; D not certain. The source material was peripheral blood. The TCR was taken from a woman in her fifties or sixties with active or convalescent COVID-19. The CDR3 protein is CASRLKRYNEQFF. As DNA, the CDR3 is TGTGCCAGCCGTCTTAAGAGGTACAATGAGCAGTTCTTC.